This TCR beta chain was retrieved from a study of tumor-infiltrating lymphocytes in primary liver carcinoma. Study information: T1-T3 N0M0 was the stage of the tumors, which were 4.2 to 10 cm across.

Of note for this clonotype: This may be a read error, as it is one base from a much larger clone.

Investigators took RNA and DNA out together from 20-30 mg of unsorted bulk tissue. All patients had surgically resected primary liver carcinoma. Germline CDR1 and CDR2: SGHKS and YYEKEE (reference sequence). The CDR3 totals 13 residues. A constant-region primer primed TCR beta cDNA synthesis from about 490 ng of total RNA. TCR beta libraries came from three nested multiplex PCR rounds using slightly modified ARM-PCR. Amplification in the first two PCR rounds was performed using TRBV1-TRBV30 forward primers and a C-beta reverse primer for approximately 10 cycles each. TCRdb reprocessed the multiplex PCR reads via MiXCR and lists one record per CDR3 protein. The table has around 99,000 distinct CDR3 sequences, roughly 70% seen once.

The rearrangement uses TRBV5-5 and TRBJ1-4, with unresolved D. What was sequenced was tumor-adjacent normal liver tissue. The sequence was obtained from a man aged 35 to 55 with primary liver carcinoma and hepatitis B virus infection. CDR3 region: CVSSLGVNEKLFF. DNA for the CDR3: TGTGTCAGCAGCTTAGGTGTCAACGAAAAACTGTTTTTT.